This note documents a single TCR beta chain sequence. This sample was included in a study of T cell changes during pregnancy in multiple sclerosis. There are 15 residues in the CDR3. V dropped 1 base and J dropped 4; count of bases not matched to a gene: 6. Looked up from germline, CDR1 is MGHRA and CDR2 is YSYEKL. Profiling relied on immunoSEQ multiplex PCR, and the TCRdb table lists in-frame clones only, not all of them. The sample includes about 47,000 clones, more than 85% of them seen just once. Sequencing used peripheral blood, obtained in the third trimester of pregnancy. This TCR was sampled from a female donor with multiple sclerosis, enrolled in a pregnancy study. The chain combines TRBV4-1 with TRBJ2-5; 7 positions agree with TRBD1. The CDR3 coding sequence is TGCGCCAGCAGCCAAGTGATAGGGGGCGGAGAGACCCAGTACTTC. Residues: CASSQVIGGGETQYF.